This TCR beta chain was identified during a study of T cell responses to AZD1222 COVID-19 vaccine. Findings of the study overall: Every sample of the repertoires postdated the peak T cell response. Unmutated regions of variants are reportedly targeted by nearly half of spike-specific TCRs. Spike-specific TCR breadth and depth grew following two AZD1222 doses. Donors in the cohort were predominantly white British and more often female, and clonal diversity was possibly underestimated.

In this sample, this clone turned up once. Its specificity is not known. The table came from immunoSEQ multiplex PCR; TCRdb's copy has only in-frame clones and leaves some out. This table has roughly 120,000 clones, about nine tenths appearing once. The junction had 4 bases not matched to a gene; V was cut back by 5 bases and J by 4 bases. The germline gives CDR1 SGHAT, CDR2 FQNNGV. The CDR3 covers 14 residues. The TCR was taken from an adult who received the MenACWY meningococcal vaccine as a control. This material consisted of peripheral blood, taken 28 days after the second dose of the MenACWY control vaccine. V is TRBV11-2 and J is TRBJ2-3; 9 bases agree with TRBD2. CDR3 protein: CASSPRGGPDTQYF. The CDR3 DNA reads as TGTGCCAGCAGCCCGCGGGGGGGCCCAGATACGCAGTATTTT.